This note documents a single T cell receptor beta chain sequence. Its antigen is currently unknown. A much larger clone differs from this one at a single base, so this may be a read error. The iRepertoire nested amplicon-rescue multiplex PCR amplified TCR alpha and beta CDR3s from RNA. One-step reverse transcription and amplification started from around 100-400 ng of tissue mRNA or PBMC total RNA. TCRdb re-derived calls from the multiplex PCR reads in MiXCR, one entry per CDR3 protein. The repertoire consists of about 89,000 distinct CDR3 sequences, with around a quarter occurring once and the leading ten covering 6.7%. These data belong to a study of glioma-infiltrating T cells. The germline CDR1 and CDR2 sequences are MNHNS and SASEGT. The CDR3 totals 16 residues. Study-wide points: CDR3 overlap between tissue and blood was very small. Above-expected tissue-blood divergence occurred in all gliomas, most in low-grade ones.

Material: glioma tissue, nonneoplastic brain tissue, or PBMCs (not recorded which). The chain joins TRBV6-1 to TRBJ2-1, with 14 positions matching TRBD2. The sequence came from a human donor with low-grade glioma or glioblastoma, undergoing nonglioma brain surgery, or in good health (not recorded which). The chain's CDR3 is CAGSPGLAGGNNEQFF. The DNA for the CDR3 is TGTGCCGGCAGTCCCGGACTAGCGGGAGGAAATAATGAGCAGTTCTTC.